This TCR beta chain is drawn from a study of shared clonotypes between healthy human individuals. TCRdb keeps only in-frame clones here, not all; method: immunoSEQ multiplex PCR. Of more than 550,000 clones listed, under 95% are singletons. Naive CD8 cells lacked CD45RO and underwent positive selection for CCR7, leaving out terminally differentiated effector memory CD45RA+ cells. Recent vaccinations or acute infections were absent in the healthy HIV-negative adult donors. Germline lookup yields CDR1 SGHTA and CDR2 FQGNSA. This CDR3 contains 15 residues. V lost 1 base and J lost 0, with 10 bases in between. Study-wide findings and caveats: Represented diversity, genetic and exposure-history alike, was limited by few donors. As a rule, naive subsets had a larger estimated richness than memory subsets.

Of note for this clone: The antigen is unknown.

The TCR sequence derives from a man in his thirties or forties in good health. Sample: naive CD8+ T cells sorted from blood. The chain employs TRBV7-2 and TRBJ2-7; D is perhaps TRBD1 (6 bases). CDR3 nucleotides: TGTGCCAGCAGCTTAGGAACAGGGCCCTCCTACGAGCAGTACTTC. It is translated as CASSLGTGPSYEQYF.